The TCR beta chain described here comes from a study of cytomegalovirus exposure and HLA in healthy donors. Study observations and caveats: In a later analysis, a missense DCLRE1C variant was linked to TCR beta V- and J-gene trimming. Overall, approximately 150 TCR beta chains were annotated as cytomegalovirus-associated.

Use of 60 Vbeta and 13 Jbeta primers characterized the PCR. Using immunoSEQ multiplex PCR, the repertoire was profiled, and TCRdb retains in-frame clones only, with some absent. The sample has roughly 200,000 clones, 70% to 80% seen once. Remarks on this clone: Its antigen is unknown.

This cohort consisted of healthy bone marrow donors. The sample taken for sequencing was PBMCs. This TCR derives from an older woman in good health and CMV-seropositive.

The CDR3, as DNA: TGCGCCAGCAGCCAAGGGGCGAGCGGGGGGGCCTACGAGCAGTACTTC. It yields the protein CASSQGASGGAYEQYF. The rearrangement uses TRBV4-3 and TRBJ2-5, with TRBD2 matching 10 bases. Gene TRBJ2-7 matches the end of the DNA better, so the J call may be wrong. Looked up from germline, CDR1 is LGHNA and CDR2 is YSLEER. This CDR3 comprises 16 residues.